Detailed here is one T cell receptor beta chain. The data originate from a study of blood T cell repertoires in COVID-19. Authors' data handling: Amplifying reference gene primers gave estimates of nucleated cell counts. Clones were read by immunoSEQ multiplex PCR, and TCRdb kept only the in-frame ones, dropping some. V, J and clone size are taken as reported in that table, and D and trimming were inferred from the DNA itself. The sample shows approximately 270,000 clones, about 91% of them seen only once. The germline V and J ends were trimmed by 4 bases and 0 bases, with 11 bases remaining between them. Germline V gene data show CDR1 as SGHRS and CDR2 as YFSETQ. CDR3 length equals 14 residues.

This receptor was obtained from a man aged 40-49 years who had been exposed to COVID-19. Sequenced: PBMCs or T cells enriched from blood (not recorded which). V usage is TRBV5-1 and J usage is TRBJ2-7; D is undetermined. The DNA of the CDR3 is TGCGCCAGCAGCCGCGGAAGCTACTCCTACGAGCAGTACTTC. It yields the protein CASSRGSYSYEQYF. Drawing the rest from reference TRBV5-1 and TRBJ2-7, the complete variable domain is KAGVTQTPRYLIKTRGQQVTLSCSPISGHRSVSWYQQTPGQGLQFLFEYFSETQRNKGNFPGRFSGRQFSNSRSEMNVSTLELGDSALYLCASSRGSYSYEQYFGPGTRLTVT.